Presented here are 15 T cell receptor beta chains from one specimen sequenced in a study of cytomegalovirus exposure and HLA in healthy donors. The table came from immunoSEQ multiplex PCR; TCRdb's copy has only in-frame clones and leaves some out. The sample holds around 300,000 clones, 80% to 90% seen once. Sequencing was carried out using PBMCs. All receptors derive from a woman under 30 in good health and CMV-seronegative.

The chain couples TRBV28 to TRBJ2-7, with unresolved D. The CDR3 runs 15 residues. Germline values: CDR1 MDHEN, CDR2 SYDVKM. The germline V and J ends were trimmed by 4 bases and 7 bases, with 20 bases remaining between them. CDR3 protein: CASSSPGSLTREQYF. The CDR3 coding sequence is TGTGCCAGCAGTTCTCCAGGATCCTTAACGAGAGAGCAGTACTTC.

The chain has TRBV29-1 and TRBJ1-1; no clear D. CDR1 is SQVTM, CDR2 ANQGSEA, per germline. The CDR3 is 13 amino acids. Between the trimmed V and J ends, which lost 5 bases and 4 bases, there was a span of 14 bases. CDR3 residues: CSVPPGFGTEAFF. In DNA form, the CDR3 reads TGCAGCGTTCCGCCGGGTTTCGGCACTGAAGCTTTCTTT.

This rearrangement joins TRBV7-9 to TRBJ2-7; D is possibly TRBD1 (5 bases). V lost 1 base to trimming and J lost 3 bases, with 10 bases between them. Looked up from germline, CDR1 is SEHNR and CDR2 is FQNEAQ (reference sequence). The CDR3 is 14 residues long. This CDR3 is CASSLVPRDYEQYF. For the CDR3, the DNA is TGTGCCAGCAGCTTAGTCCCCAGGGACTACGAGCAGTACTTC.

This clone has just one count. The J gene is TRBJ1-4, the V gene TRBV18, with a weak D call TRBD1 (6 bases). The length of the CDR3 is 15 residues. Trimming left V 3 bases short and J 0 bases short, with 8 bases between. Germline V gene data show CDR1 as KGHSH and CDR2 as LQKENI. The CDR3 protein is CASSPRQATNEKLFF. CDR3 nucleotide sequence: TGTGCCAGCTCACCTCGACAGGCAACTAATGAAAAACTGTTTTTT.

This clone has only a few counts. This sequence joins TRBV19 and TRBJ1-1, with D unclear. Germline CDR1 and CDR2: LNHDA and SQIVND (reference sequence). Trimming removed 7 bases at V and 2 bases at J, with 5 bases between. This CDR3 spans 11 amino acids. CDR3 sequence: CASTQNTEAFF. As DNA, the CDR3 is TGTGCCAGTACCCAAAACACTGAAGCTTTCTTT.

This chain connects TRBV7-2 to TRBJ1-2, with 8 bases aligning to TRBD1. V was clipped by 2 bases and J by 1 base; unmatched bases: 15. The CDR3 has 19 residues. The germline CDR1 and CDR2 sequences are SGHTA and FQGNSA. CDR3 amino acids: CASSLIAFRDRTNNYGYTF. The CDR3 coding sequence is TGTGCCAGCAGCTTAATCGCATTCCGGGACAGGACTAATAACTATGGCTACACCTTC. Full variable domain (rest looked up from reference TRBV7-2 and TRBJ1-2): GAGVSQSPSNKVTEKGKDVELRCDPISGHTALYWYRQSLGQGLEFLIYFQGNSAPDKSGLPSDRFSAERTGGSVSTLTIQRTQQEDSAVYLCASSLIAFRDRTNNYGYTFGSGTRLTVV.

This clone was detected only a few times. The V and J genes are TRBV7-8 and TRBJ1-2, with 7 bases that match TRBD1. The CDR3 runs to 14 residues. The germline V gene has CDR1 SGHVS and CDR2 FQNEAQ. J gave up 5 bases and V 5 bases, and 8 bases lay outside the gene matches. CDR3 sequence reads: CASSDRAESYGYTF. The CDR3 coding sequence is TGTGCCAGCAGCGACAGGGCGGAGTCTTATGGCTACACCTTC. Using reference TRBV7-8 and TRBJ1-2 for the parts outside the CDR3, the full variable domain is GAGVSQSPRYKVAKRGQDVALRCDPISGHVSLFWYQQALGQGPEFLTYFQNEAQLDKSGLPSDRFFAERPEGSVSTLKIQRTQQEDSAVYLCASSDRAESYGYTFGSGTRLTVV.

V and J are TRBV27 and TRBJ2-7, with D possibly matching TRBD1 (5 bases). CDR3 length: 12 amino acids. In germline, CDR1 is MNHEY, CDR2 SMNVEV (reference sequence). Trimming stripped 3 bases from V and 4 bases from J, with 7 bases between. For the CDR3, the DNA is TGTGCCAGCAGTTTCTCAGGGTACGAGCAGTACTTC. It translates to CASSFSGYEQYF.

The V and J genes are TRBV10-3 and TRBJ2-3, with TRBD2 identical over 8 bases. V shed 8 bases, J shed 1 base, and the junction held 11 bases outside the gene matches. The CDR3 contains 16 residues. Per germline, CDR1 ENHRY and CDR2 SYGVKD. The CDR3 here is CAILGGGRFGTDTQYF. The CDR3 coding sequence is TGTGCCATCCTTGGTGGCGGGAGGTTCGGCACAGATACGCAGTATTTT.

The chain has TRBV5-1 and TRBJ1-2; 9 bases line up with TRBD1. The length of the CDR3 is 15 residues. The germline V gene encodes CDR1 SGHRS and CDR2 YFSETQ. V lost 0 bases and J lost 4; bases outside the gene matches: 4. The CDR3 DNA is TGCGCCAGCAGCTTGGTGGGACAGGGCGTCTATGGCTACACCTTC. Protein sequence: CASSLVGQGVYGYTF.

The chain carries TRBV25-1 and TRBJ2-1, with D hard to call. Trimming removed 3 bases from V and 7 bases from J, with 7 bases in between. The CDR3 is made up of 12 amino acids. From germline, CDR1 is MGHDK and CDR2 SYGVNS. The CDR3 is CASSDPLNEQFF. Written as DNA, the CDR3 is TGTGCCAGCAGTGATCCCCTGAATGAGCAGTTCTTC.

This clone was detected many times. The V call is TRBV5-1, the J call TRBJ1-3; D remains ambiguous. The germline V and J ends were trimmed by 5 bases and 0 bases, with 9 bases remaining between them. Per the germline V gene, CDR1 is SGHRS and CDR2 is YFSETQ. The CDR3 spans 14 residues. CDR3 sequence: CASSEQNSGNTIYF. CDR3 bases: TGCGCCAGCAGTGAACAGAACTCTGGAAACACCATATATTTT.

This clone was seen a handful of times. One junction end does not reproduce the germline sequence, and a read error may be involved. The V gene is TRBV2, the J gene TRBJ1-2, with TRBD1 matching 10 bases. The CDR3 is 14 amino acids. The germline V gene has CDR1 SNHLY and CDR2 FYNNEI. DNA of the CDR3: TGTGCGAGCAATATTGACAGGGGGCAAGTTGGCTACACCTTC. As protein: CASNIDRGQVGYTF.

CDR3 residues: CSVDRDSTGELFF. The CDR3 DNA reads TGCAGCGTTGACAGGGACTCCACCGGGGAGCTGTTTTTT. J is TRBJ2-2 and V is TRBV29-1, with D tentatively TRBD2 (6 bases). Trimming shortened V by 3 bases and J by 4 bases, and 9 bases separated the two germline ends. This CDR3 is 13 amino acids long. Germline values: CDR1 SQVTM, CDR2 ANQGSEA.

The chain carries TRBV4-3 and TRBJ2-7; D possibly corresponds to TRBD1 (6 bases). The germline gives CDR1 LGHNA, CDR2 YSLEER. The CDR3 covers 20 residues. The V and J ends lost 0 bases and 1 base respectively, with 25 bases between them. The CDR3 region is CASSQDLKIHSRQVSYEQYF. The CDR3 region has the DNA TGCGCCAGCAGCCAAGATCTAAAGATCCACTCTAGACAGGTTTCCTACGAGCAGTACTTC.